These T cell receptor beta chains were read from a single sample in a study of regulatory T cells in long-lasting Graves disease. One entry per CDR3 protein, called by TCRdb with MiXCR from the multiplex PCR reads. This repertoire shows approximately 350,000 distinct CDR3 sequences, approximately 25% found once; its top ten account for approximately 28%. The specimen comprised peripheral blood mononuclear cells (PBMCs), sampled when the disease was refractory, from a patient treated with antithyroid drugs. Every receptor here comes from a woman in her forties with Graves disease. Both conserved end residues are part of each CDR3. A D gene is named only where the DNA matches it firmly. Part of the rows lack a size; the others show once, few, many or a class for expanded clones.

NA | many | TRBJ2-5 | TRBV20-1 | CSARGLTAETQYF | TGCAGTGCTAGGGGCTTAACGGCAGAGACCCAGTACTTC
NA | many | TRBJ1-4 | TRBV5-1 | CASSPGTAEKLFF | TGCGCCAGCAGCCCCGGGACGGCGGAAAAACTGTTTTTT
NA | many | TRBJ2-7 | TRBV20-1 | CSACHVGSLAYEQYF | TGCAGTGCGTGTCATGTTGGGTCCCTAGCCTACGAGCAGTACTTC
TRBD1 | many | TRBJ1-2 | TRBV19 | CASIRTGYDYGYTF | TGTGCCAGTATTAGGACAGGGTATGACTATGGCTACACCTTC
NA | NA | TRBJ1-3 | TRBV5-1 | CASSLAPLSGNTIYF | TGCGCCAGCAGCTTGGCTCCCCTCTCTGGAAACACCATATATTTT
TRBD2 | NA | TRBJ2-1 | TRBV6-1 | CASVGLAGYHEQFF | TGTGCCAGCGTAGGACTAGCGGGATATCATGAGCAGTTCTTC
TRBD1 | many | TRBJ1-2 | TRBV6-5 | CASSLTGTSNYGYTF | TGTGCCAGCAGTTTGACAGGGACCTCTAACTATGGCTACACCTTC
NA | many | TRBJ2-7 | TRBV28 | CASSFHSADIEQYF | TGTGCCAGCAGTTTTCACTCAGCCGACATAGAGCAGTACTTC
NA | many | TRBJ2-5 | TRBV30 | CAFSSGETQYF | TGTGCCTTCTCCAGTGGAGAGACCCAGTACTTC
NA | NA | TRBJ2-3 | TRBV29-1 | CSVSRETDTQYF | TGCAGCGTTTCTAGGGAAACAGATACGCAGTATTTT
NA | few | TRBJ2-7 | TRBV5-1 | CASSLVAGEVYEQYF | TGCGCCAGCAGCTTGGTGGCAGGGGAGGTATACGAGCAGTACTTC
NA | many | TRBJ1-5 | TRBV27 | CASSSAGNQPQHF | TGTGCCAGCAGTTCGGCGGGCAATCAGCCCCAGCATTTT
NA | NA | TRBJ1-1 | TRBV19 | CASSGGRGAFF | TGTGCCAGTAGTGGAGGCCGTGGAGCTTTCTTT
NA | NA | TRBJ2-2 | TRBV19 | CASSISAGTGELFF | TGTGCCAGTAGTATCTCAGCGGGCACCGGGGAGCTGTTTTTT
NA | NA | TRBJ2-2 | TRBV7-6 | CASSFPQNTGELFF | TGTGCCAGCAGCTTCCCTCAGAACACCGGGGAGCTGTTTTTT
TRBD1 | NA | TRBJ2-7 | TRBV9 | CASSVDGTGGNEQYF | TGTGCCAGCAGCGTAGACGGGACAGGGGGCAACGAGCAGTACTTC
TRBD2 | NA | TRBJ2-5 | TRBV9 | CASSVEFAARGDQYF | TGTGCCAGCAGCGTCGAGTTTGCCGCCCGGGGGGACCAGTACTTC
NA | NA | TRBJ1-2 | TRBV5-4 | CASSLARGGYTF | TGTGCCAGCAGCTTGGCTCGGGGGGGCTACACCTTC
NA | NA | TRBJ2-7 | TRBV20-1 | CSAPPSGGGYEQYF | TGCAGTGCTCCTCCATCGGGGGGCGGTTACGAGCAGTACTTC
NA | many | TRBJ2-7 | TRBV29-1 | CSVSSARYEQYF | TGCAGCGTTTCTAGCGCGCGCTACGAGCAGTACTTC
NA | NA | TRBJ2-2 | TRBV6-5 | CASSYPSELFF | TGTGCCAGCAGTTACCCTTCGGAGCTGTTTTTT
NA | few | TRBJ1-4 | TRBV13 | CASSARVATNEKLFF | TGTGCCAGCAGCGCTAGAGTTGCAACTAATGAAAAACTGTTTTTT
NA | NA | TRBJ2-7 | TRBV29-1 | CSGGRGKLDEQYF | TGCAGCGGTGGTAGGGGGAAGTTGGACGAGCAGTACTTC
TRBD1 | many | TRBJ1-2 | TRBV20-1 | CSATGGSYGYTF | TGCAGTGCGACAGGGGGCTCCTATGGCTACACCTTC
TRBD2 | NA | TRBJ2-2 | TRBV11-2 | CASSGTSGVATGELFF | TGTGCCAGCAGCGGTACTAGCGGGGTTGCCACCGGGGAGCTGTTTTTT
NA | many | TRBJ1-5 | TRBV28 | CASSLATESNQPQHF | TGTGCCAGCAGTTTGGCAACGGAGAGCAATCAGCCCCAGCATTTT
NA | NA | TRBJ2-3 | TRBV2 | CASNWRNRDSDTQYF | TGTGCCAGCAACTGGAGGAACAGGGACTCAGATACGCAGTATTTT
TRBD2 | NA | TRBJ2-1 | TRBV7-2 | CASSSVRLAGLYNEQFF | TGTGCCAGCAGCTCCGTAAGACTAGCGGGACTATACAATGAGCAGTTCTTC
TRBD1 | NA | TRBJ2-7 | TRBV7-6 | CASSSPWGQGSIEQYF | TGTGCCAGCAGCTCCCCTTGGGGACAGGGGTCGATAGAGCAGTACTTC
TRBD2 | NA | TRBJ2-3 | TRBV28 | CASSFIAGVEYF | TGTGCCAGCAGTTTCATTGCGGGAGTGGAGTATTTT
TRBD2 | many | TRBJ2-2 | TRBV28 | CASSLTQGGGELFF | TGTGCCAGCAGTCTAACCCAGGGAGGGGGGGAGCTGTTTTTT
NA | NA | TRBJ2-2 | TRBV29-1 | CSVDLGTKNTGELFF | TGCAGCGTCGATCTGGGAACGAAGAACACCGGGGAGCTGTTTTTT
NA | many | TRBJ1-1 | TRBV28 | CASSLWGEAEAFF | TGTGCCAGCAGTTTATGGGGGGAAGCTGAAGCTTTCTTT
TRBD2 | few | TRBJ2-3 | TRBV7-2 | CASSLAGGTSGQDTQYF | TGTGCCAGCAGCTTAGCGGGAGGAACTAGCGGGCAAGATACGCAGTATTTT
TRBD2 | NA | TRBJ2-3 | TRBV28 | CVSHQREGLNTQYF | TGTGTCAGCCACCAGCGGGAGGGCCTAAATACGCAGTATTTT
TRBD1 | many | TRBJ1-6 | TRBV2 | CASSAGTGTYRSPLHF | TGTGCCAGCAGCGCCGGGACAGGGACGTATCGATCACCCCTCCACTTT
NA | NA | TRBJ2-5 | TRBV11-3 | CASSLGGGSSWETQYF | TGTGCCAGCAGCTTAGGCGGAGGATCTTCCTGGGAGACCCAGTACTTC